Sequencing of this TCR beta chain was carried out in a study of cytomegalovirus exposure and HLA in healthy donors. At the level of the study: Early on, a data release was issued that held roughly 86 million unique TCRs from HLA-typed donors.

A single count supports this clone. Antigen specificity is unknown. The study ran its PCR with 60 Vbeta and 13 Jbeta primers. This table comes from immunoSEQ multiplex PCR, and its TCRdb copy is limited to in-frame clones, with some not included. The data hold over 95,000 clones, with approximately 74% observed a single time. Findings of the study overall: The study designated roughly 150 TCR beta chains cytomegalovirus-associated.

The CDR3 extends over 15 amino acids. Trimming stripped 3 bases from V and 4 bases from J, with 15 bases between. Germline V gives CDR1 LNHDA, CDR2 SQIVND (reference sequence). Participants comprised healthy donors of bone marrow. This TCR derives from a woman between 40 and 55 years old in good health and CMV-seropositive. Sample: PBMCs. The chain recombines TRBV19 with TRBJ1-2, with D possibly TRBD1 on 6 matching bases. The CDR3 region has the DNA TGTGCCAGTAGTATCCTTCTTACAGGGAGCTATGGCTACACCTTC. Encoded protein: CASSILLTGSYGYTF.